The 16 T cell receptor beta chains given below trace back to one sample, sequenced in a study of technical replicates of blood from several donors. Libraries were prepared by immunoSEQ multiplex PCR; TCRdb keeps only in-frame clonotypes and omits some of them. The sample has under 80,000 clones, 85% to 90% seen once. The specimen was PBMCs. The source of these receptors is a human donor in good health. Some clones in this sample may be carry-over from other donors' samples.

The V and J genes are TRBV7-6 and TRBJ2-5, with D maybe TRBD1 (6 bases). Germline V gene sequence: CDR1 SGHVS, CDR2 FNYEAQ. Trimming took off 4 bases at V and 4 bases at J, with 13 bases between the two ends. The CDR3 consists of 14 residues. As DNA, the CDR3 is TGTGCCAGCAGCTGGGGGCAGACGGGAGAGACCCAGTACTTC. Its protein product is CASSWGQTGETQYF.

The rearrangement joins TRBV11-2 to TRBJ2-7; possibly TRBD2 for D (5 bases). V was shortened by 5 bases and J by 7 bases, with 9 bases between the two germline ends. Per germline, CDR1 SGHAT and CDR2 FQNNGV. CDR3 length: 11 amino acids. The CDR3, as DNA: TGTGCCAGCAGCCCCCAGCGGGAGCAGTACTTC. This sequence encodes CASSPQREQYF.

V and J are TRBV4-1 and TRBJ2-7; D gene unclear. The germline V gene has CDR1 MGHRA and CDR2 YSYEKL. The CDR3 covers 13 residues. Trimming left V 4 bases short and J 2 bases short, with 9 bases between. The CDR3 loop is CASSLGTTYEQYF. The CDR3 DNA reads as TGCGCCAGCAGCCTGGGCACCACCTACGAGCAGTACTTC.

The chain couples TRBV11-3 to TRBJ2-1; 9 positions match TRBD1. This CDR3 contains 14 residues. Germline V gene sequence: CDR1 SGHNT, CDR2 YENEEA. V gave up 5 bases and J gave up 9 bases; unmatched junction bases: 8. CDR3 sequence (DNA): TGTGCCAGCAGCCCGGGACAGGGAGTGGGTGAGCAGTTCTTC. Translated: CASSPGQGVGEQFF. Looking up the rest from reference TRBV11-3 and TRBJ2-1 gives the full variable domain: EAGVVQSPRYKIIEKKQPVAFWCNPISGHNTLYWYLQNLGQGPELLIRYENEEAVDDSQLPKDRFSAERLKGVDSTLKIQPAELGDSAVYLCASSPGQGVGEQFFGPGTRLTVL.

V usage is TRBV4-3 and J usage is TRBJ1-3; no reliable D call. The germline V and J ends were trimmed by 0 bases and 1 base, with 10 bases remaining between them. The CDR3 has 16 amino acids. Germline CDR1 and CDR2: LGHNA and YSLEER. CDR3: CASSQDRSASGNTIYF. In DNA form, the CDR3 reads TGCGCCAGCAGCCAAGATCGCTCTGCGTCTGGAAACACCATATATTTT.

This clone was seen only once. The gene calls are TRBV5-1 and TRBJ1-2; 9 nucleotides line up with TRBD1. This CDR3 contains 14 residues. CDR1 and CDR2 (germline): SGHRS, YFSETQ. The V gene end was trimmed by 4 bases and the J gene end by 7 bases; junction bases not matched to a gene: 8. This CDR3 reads CASSKGQGIGGYTF. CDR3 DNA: TGCGCCAGCAGCAAGGGACAGGGAATTGGTGGCTACACCTTC.

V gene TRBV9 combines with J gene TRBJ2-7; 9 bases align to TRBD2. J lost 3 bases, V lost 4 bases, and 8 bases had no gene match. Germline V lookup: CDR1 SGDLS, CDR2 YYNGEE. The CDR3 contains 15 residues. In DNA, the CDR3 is TGTGCCAGCAGCACCCACAGCGGGGGGAACTACGAGCAGTACTTC. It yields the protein CASSTHSGGNYEQYF.

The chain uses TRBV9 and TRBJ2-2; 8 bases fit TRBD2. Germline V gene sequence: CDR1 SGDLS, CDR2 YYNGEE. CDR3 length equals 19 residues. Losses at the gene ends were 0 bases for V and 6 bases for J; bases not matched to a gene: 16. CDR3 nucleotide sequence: TGTGCCAGCAGCGTAGGGATAGGGACTAGTCATAGTGCAGCCGGGGAGCTGTTTTTT. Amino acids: CASSVGIGTSHSAAGELFF.

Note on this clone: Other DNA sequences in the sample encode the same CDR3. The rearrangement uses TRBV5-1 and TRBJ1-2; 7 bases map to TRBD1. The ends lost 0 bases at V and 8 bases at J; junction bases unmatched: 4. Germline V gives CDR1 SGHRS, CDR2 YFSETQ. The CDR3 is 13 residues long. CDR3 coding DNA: TGCGCCAGCAGCTTGGGCCAGGGGGACGGCTACACCTTC. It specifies CASSLGQGDGYTF.

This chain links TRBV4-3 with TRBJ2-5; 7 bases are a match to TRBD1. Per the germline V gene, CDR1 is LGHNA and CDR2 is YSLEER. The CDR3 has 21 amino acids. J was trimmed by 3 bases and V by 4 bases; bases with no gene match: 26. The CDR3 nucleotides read TGCGCCAGCAGCCTTCGTCTACGACAGGGTATGCAAGGTACGGGTGAAGAGACCCAGTACTTC. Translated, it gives CASSLRLRQGMQGTGEETQYF.

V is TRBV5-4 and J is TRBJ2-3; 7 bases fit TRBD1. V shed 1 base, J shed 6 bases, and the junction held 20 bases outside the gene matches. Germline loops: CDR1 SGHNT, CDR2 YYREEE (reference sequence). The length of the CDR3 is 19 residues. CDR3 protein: CASSLSPFPDRKFSDTQYF. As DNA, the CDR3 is TGTGCCAGCAGCTTGTCACCTTTCCCGGACAGGAAGTTCTCGGATACGCAGTATTTT.

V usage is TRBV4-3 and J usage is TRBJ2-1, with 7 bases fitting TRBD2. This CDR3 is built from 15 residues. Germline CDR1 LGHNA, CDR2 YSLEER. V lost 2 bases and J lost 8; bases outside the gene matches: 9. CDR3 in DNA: TGCGCCAGCAGCCAAAGAGCGGGATCCGACGATGAGCAGTTCTTC. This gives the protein CASSQRAGSDDEQFF.

Written as DNA, the CDR3 is TGTGCCAGCAGTGAAAGAGGTTCCTCCTATGGCTACACCTTC. Translation gives CASSERGSSYGYTF. V gene TRBV2 combines with J gene TRBJ1-2; no definite D call. The germline V and J ends were trimmed by 2 bases and 4 bases, with 11 bases remaining between them. This CDR3 has 14 amino acids. CDR1 is SNHLY and CDR2 is FYNNEI in the germline V gene.

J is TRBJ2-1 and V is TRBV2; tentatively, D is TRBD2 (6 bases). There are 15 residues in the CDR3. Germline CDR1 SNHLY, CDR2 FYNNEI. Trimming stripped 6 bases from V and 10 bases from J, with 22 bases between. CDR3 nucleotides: TGTGCCAGCAGACTCAGCGGACCCTCCCGGGAGGAGCAGTTCTTC. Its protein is CASRLSGPSREEQFF.

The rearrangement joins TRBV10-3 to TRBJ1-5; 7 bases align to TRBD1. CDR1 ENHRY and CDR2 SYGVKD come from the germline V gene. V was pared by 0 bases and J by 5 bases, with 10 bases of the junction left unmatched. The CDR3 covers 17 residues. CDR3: CAISESKGAGAHQPQHF. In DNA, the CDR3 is TGTGCCATCAGTGAGTCTAAGGGGGCAGGGGCTCATCAGCCCCAGCATTTT.

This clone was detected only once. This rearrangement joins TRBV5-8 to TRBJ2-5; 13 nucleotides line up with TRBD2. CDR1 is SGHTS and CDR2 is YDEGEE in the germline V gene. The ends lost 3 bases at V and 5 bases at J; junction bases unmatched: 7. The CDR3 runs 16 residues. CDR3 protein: CASSSGLAGVRETQYF. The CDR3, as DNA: TGTGCCAGCAGCTCCGGACTAGCGGGAGTCCGGGAGACCCAGTACTTC.